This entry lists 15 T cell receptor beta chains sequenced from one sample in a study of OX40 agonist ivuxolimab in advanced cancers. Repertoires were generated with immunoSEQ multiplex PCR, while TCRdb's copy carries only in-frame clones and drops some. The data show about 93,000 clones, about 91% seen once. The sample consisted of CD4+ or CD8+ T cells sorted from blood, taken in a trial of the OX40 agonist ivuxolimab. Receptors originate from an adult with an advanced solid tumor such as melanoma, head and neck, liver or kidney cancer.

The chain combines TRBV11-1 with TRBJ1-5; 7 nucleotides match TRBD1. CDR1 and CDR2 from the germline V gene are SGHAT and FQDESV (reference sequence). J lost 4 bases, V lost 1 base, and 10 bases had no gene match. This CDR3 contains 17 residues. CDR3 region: CASSLVGRTGWNQPQHF. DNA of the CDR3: TGTGCCAGCAGCTTAGTAGGCAGGACAGGTTGGAATCAGCCCCAGCATTTT. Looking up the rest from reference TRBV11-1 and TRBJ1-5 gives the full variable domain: EAEVAQSPRYKITEKSQAVAFWCDPISGHATLYWYRQILGQGPELLVQFQDESVVDDSQLPKDRFSAERLKGVDSTLKIQPAELGDSAMYLCASSLVGRTGWNQPQHFGDGTRLSIL.

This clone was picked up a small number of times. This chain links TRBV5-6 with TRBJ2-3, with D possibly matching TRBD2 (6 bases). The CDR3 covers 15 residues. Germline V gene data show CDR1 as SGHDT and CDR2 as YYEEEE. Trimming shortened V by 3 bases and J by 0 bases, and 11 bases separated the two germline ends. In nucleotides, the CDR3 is TGTGCCAGCAGCTCTCCGGGACTTAGCACAGATACGCAGTATTTT. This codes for CASSSPGLSTDTQYF.

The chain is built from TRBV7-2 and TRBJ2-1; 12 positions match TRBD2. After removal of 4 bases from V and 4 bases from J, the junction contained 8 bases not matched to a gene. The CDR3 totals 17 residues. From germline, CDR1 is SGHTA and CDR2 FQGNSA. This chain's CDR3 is CASSSNPGLAGYNEQFF. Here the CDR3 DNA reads TGTGCCAGCAGCTCAAACCCCGGACTAGCGGGATACAATGAGCAGTTCTTC.

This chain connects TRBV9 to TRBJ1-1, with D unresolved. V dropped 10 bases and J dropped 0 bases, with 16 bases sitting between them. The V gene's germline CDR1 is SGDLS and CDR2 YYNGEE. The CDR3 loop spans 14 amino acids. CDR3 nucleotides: TGTGCCGGAAGGGTTTTTGGTATGAACACTGAAGCTTTCTTT. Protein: CAGRVFGMNTEAFF.

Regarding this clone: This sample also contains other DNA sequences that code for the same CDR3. CDR3 in amino acids: CAWRGQGGTEAFF. The CDR3 DNA is TGTGCCTGGAGGGGACAGGGGGGTACTGAAGCTTTCTTT. The chain uses TRBV30 and TRBJ1-1, with TRBD1 matching over 11 bases. The V gene end was trimmed by 3 bases and the J gene end by 5 bases; junction bases not matched to a gene: 2. Germline CDR1 GTSNPN, CDR2 SVGIG (reference sequence). This CDR3 is 13 amino acids long. The full variable domain, completed using reference TRBV30 and TRBJ1-1, is SQTIHQWPATLVQPVGSPLSLECTVEGTSNPNLYWYRQAAGRGLQLLFYSVGIGQISSEVPQNLSASRPQDRQFILSSKKLLLSDSGFYLCAWRGQGGTEAFFGQGTRLTVV.

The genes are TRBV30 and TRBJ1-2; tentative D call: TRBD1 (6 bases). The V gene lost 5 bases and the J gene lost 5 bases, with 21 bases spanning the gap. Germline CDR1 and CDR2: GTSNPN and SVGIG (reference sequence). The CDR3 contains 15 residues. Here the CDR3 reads CAWSLSAGQPYGYTF. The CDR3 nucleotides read TGTGCCTGGTCCCTTTCTGCAGGACAGCCTTATGGCTACACCTTC.

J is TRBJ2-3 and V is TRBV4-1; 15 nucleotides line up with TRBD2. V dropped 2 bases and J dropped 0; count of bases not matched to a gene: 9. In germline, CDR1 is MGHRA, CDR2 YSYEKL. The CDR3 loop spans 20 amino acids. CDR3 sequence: CASSQPGLAGGQPSTDTQYF. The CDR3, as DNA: TGCGCCAGCAGCCAACCGGGACTAGCGGGGGGACAGCCTAGCACAGATACGCAGTATTTT.

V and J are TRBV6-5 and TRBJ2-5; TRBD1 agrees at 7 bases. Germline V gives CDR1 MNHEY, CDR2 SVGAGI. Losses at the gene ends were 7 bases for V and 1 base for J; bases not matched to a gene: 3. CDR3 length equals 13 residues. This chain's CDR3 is CASTDRVQETQYF. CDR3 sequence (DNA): TGTGCCAGCACAGACAGGGTCCAAGAGACCCAGTACTTC.

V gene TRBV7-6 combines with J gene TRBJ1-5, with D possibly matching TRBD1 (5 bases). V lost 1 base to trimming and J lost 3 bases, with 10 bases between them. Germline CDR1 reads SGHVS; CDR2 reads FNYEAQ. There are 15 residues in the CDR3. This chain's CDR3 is CASSLDPRANQPQHF. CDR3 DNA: TGTGCCAGCAGCTTAGATCCCAGGGCCAATCAGCCCCAGCATTTT.

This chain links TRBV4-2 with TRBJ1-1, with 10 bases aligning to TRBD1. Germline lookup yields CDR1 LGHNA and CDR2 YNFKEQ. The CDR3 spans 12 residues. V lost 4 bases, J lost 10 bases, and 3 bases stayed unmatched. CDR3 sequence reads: CASSLGTGAAFF. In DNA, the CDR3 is TGTGCCAGCAGCCTGGGGACAGGGGCAGCTTTCTTT.

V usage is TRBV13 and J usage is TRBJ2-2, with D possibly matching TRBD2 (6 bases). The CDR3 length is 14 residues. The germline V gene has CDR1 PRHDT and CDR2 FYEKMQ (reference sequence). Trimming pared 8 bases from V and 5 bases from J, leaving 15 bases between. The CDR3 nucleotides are TGTGCCAGCGGCACGCTAGCGACTACCGGGGAGCTGTTTTTT. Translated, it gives CASGTLATTGELFF.

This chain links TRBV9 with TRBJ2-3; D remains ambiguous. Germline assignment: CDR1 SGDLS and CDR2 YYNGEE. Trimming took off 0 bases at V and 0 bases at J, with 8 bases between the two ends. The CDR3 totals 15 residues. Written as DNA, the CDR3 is TGTGCCAGCAGCGTAGTCGGAGCTAGCACAGATACGCAGTATTTT. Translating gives CASSVVGASTDTQYF.

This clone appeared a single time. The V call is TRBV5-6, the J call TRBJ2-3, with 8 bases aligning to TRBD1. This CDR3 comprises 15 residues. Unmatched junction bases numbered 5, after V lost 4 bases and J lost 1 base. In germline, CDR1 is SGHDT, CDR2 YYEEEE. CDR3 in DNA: TGTGCCAGCAGCGACACGGGACAGGGCACAGATACGCAGTATTTT. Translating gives CASSDTGQGTDTQYF.

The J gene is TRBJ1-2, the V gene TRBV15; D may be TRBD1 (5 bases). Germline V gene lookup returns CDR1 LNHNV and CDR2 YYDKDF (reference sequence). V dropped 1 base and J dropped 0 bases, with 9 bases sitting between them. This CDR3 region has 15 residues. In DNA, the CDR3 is TGTGCCACCAGCAGAGGGCAGGGTGCTAACTATGGCTACACCTTC. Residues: CATSRGQGANYGYTF.

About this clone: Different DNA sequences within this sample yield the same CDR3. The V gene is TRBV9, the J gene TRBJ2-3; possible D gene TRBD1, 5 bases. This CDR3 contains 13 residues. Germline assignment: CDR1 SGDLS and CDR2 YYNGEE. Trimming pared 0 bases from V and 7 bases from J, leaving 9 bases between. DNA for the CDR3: TGTGCCAGCAGCGTAGGACAGCGATATACGCAGTATTTT. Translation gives CASSVGQRYTQYF.